This TCR beta chain was obtained from a study of T cells in Graves' hyperthyroidism and ophthalmopathy. Study-wide points: Prediction of ophthalmopathy progression came a median about 6 months pre-onset. Ophthalmopathy and stable hyperthyroidism were separated by a 13 V-J model.

Investigators excluded patients with uncontrolled infection, other autoimmune disease, pregnancy or lactation. Diagnoses rested on clinical symptoms, serum thyroxine and TRAb, thyroid ultrasound and orbital computed tomography. There were TCR beta CDR3 regions amplified from RNA transcripts. Carried out on the TCR CDR3, a first-round RT-PCR used the HTBI primer set. TCRdb redid the calling of the multiplex PCR reads with MiXCR, one entry per CDR3 protein. The data hold around 620,000 distinct CDR3 sequences, with around 46% observed a single time. As to this clonotype: Its target is not known.

There are 11 residues in the CDR3. Germline V gene data show CDR1 as SGHRS and CDR2 as YFSETQ. Deletions cut 0 bases from V and 14 bases from J, with 9 bases between. The TCR sequence derives from an adult woman with Graves' disease, either hyperthyroidism or ophthalmopathy (not recorded which). Sequencing used peripheral blood or thyroid tissue (not recorded which). The chain combines TRBV5-1 with TRBJ2-1; TRBD1 or TRBD2 may be the D gene (5 bases each). The CDR3: CASSLEGEKFF. CDR3 nucleotides: TGCGCCAGCAGCTTGGAAGGGGAGAAGTTCTTC.